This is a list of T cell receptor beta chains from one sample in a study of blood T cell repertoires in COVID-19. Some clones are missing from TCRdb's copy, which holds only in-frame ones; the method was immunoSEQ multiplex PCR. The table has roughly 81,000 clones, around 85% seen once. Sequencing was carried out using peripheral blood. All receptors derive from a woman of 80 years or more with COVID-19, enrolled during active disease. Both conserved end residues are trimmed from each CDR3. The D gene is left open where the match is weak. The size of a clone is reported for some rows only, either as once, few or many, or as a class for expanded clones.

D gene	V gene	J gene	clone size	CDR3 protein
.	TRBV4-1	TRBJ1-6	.	ASSRSQGVYYNSPLH
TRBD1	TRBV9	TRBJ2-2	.	ASSPAGQGAQRPGELF
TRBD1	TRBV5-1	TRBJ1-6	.	ASSFDRDSPLH
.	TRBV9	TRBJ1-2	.	ASTPLRSVYGYT
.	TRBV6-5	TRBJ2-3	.	ATSVADTQY
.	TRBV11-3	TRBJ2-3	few	ASSLGRDTGWTDTQY
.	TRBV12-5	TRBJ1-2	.	ASGLYHGRGHYGYT
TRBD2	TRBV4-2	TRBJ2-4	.	ASSHVLAALAKNIQY
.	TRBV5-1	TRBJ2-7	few	ASRRQAKSSYEQY
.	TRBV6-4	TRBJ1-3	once	ASSDPGQRSGNTIY
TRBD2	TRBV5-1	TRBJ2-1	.	ASSLAPIASGGLYNEQF
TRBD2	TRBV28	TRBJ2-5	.	ASTPGGGHGEETQY
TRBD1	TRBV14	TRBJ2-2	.	ASSQGQGVITGELF
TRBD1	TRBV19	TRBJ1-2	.	ASSIRTGGFGYT
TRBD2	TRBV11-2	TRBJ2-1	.	ASSPVGGSLGYNEQF
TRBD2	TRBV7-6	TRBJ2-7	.	ASSSGTSGSYEQY
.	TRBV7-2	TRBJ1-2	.	ASSLERGRGYGYT
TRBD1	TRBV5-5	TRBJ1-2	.	ASSWAYRGRGIGYT